The 28 T cell receptor beta chains below all came from one sample that was sequenced in a study of technical replicates of blood from several donors. The table came from immunoSEQ multiplex PCR; TCRdb's copy has only in-frame clones and leaves some out. The sample contains 75,000 to 100,000 clones, about 95% of which appear only once. Sequencing was performed on T cells isolated from PBMCs. All receptors derive from a human donor in good health.

The CDR3 protein is CASRPSGRFYNEQFF. The CDR3 DNA follows: TGTGCCAGCAGACCTAGCGGGAGATTCTACAATGAGCAGTTCTTC. The genes are TRBV19 and TRBJ2-1; 10 nucleotides agree with TRBD2. CDR1 is LNHDA and CDR2 is SQIVND in the germline V gene (reference sequence). The CDR3 is 15 residues long. With V trimmed by 9 bases and J by 3 bases, 8 bases remained unmatched.

The chain recombines TRBV6-1 with TRBJ1-1; no clear D gene. V lost 7 bases to trimming and J lost 2 bases, with 8 bases between them. The CDR3 is 12 amino acids. Germline lookup yields CDR1 MNHNS and CDR2 SASEGT. For the CDR3, the DNA is TGTGCCAGCACGGTTCTTAACACTGAAGCTTTCTTT. It is translated as CASTVLNTEAFF.

This chain connects TRBV27 to TRBJ2-1; D may be TRBD2 (5 bases). The length of the CDR3 is 16 residues. CDR1 is MNHEY and CDR2 is SMNVEV in the germline V gene (reference sequence). V lost 3 bases and J 0 bases, leaving 12 bases between the germline ends. The CDR3 protein is CASSLARASSYNEQFF. The CDR3 nucleotides are TGTGCCAGCAGTTTGGCGAGGGCGAGCTCCTACAATGAGCAGTTCTTC.

V is TRBV18 and J is TRBJ1-1, with 11 positions matching TRBD1. Germline V gene lookup returns CDR1 KGHSH and CDR2 LQKENI. Trimming took 6 bases from V and 1 from J; bases not matched to a gene: 16. The CDR3 has 19 residues. The CDR3 sequence: CASSPNFPGQGERNTEAFF. The CDR3 DNA reads TGTGCCAGCTCTCCAAACTTTCCGGGACAGGGGGAAAGGAACACTGAAGCTTTCTTT.

This chain connects TRBV6-1 to TRBJ1-1; tentative D call: TRBD1 (5 bases). The CDR3 totals 16 residues. V lost 1 base, J lost 0 bases, and 12 bases lay in between. Germline V gives CDR1 MNHNS, CDR2 SASEGT. CDR3 bases: TGTGCCAGCAGTGAAGTAAGGGGTAGGGTGAACACTGAAGCTTTCTTT. It specifies CASSEVRGRVNTEAFF.

The chain couples TRBV27 to TRBJ2-3; no clear D. CDR3 length equals 13 residues. Per the germline V gene, CDR1 is MNHEY and CDR2 is SMNVEV (reference sequence). V was trimmed by 3 bases and J by 0 bases, leaving 4 bases between them. CDR3 DNA: TGTGCCAGCAGTTTCTATAGCACAGATACGCAGTATTTT. Encoded protein: CASSFYSTDTQYF.

The genes are TRBV11-3 and TRBJ2-1; 16 positions agree with TRBD2. The CDR3 is 20 amino acids. The V segment lost 1 base and the J segment 0 bases; nucleotides outside the gene matches: 6. In germline, CDR1 is SGHNT, CDR2 YENEEA. This chain's CDR3 is CASSLGVGTSGRASYNEQFF. CDR3 nucleotides: TGTGCCAGCAGCTTAGGGGTAGGGACTAGCGGGAGGGCCTCCTACAATGAGCAGTTCTTC.

V and J are TRBV27 and TRBJ2-2; D perhaps matches TRBD2 (5 bases). The CDR3 covers 17 residues. Trimming cost V 0 bases and J 1 base, with 12 bases left between them. Germline V lookup: CDR1 MNHEY, CDR2 SMNVEV (reference sequence). The CDR3 region is CASSLSMPGWNTGELFF. CDR3 nucleotides: TGTGCCAGCAGTTTATCTATGCCGGGATGGAACACCGGGGAGCTGTTTTTT.

This clone was counted a single time. This chain joins TRBV13 and TRBJ2-3, with a weak D call TRBD2 (6 bases). Germline V gives CDR1 PRHDT, CDR2 FYEKMQ (reference sequence). V shed 5 bases and J shed 3 bases, with 15 bases lying between them. The CDR3 has 15 amino acids. The DNA for the CDR3 is TGTGCCAGCAGCACGACGGGAGTCGCTACAGATACGCAGTATTTT. This codes for CASSTTGVATDTQYF.

The chain recombines TRBV2 with TRBJ2-5; the D gene is possibly TRBD2 (6 bases). The CDR3 is 12 amino acids. The germline gives CDR1 SNHLY, CDR2 FYNNEI. Trimming took 8 bases from V and 5 from J, leaving 12 bases between them. The DNA for the CDR3 is TGTGCCAGCCGCGGGGAGTTGGAGACCCAGTACTTC. It encodes CASRGELETQYF.

In regard to this clone: At one of its ends the junction is not consistent with the germline gene, which may arise from a read error. The chain links TRBV5-1 to TRBJ1-4; D is unclear. Looked up from germline, CDR1 is SGHRS and CDR2 is YFSETQ. This CDR3 contains 15 residues. The CDR3 spells CASSLRVATNEKLFF. CDR3 coding DNA: TGCGCCAGCAGCTTGCGTGTTGCAACAAATGAAAAACTGTTTTTT.

The gene calls are TRBV6-5 and TRBJ1-2, with TRBD1 as a possible D gene (6 bases). V was cut by 0 bases and J by 8 bases, with 7 bases left in between. This CDR3 region has 12 residues. The germline gives CDR1 MNHEY, CDR2 SVGAGI. CDR3 loop: CASSYSRGGYTF. The CDR3 region has the DNA TGTGCCAGCAGTTACTCCAGGGGAGGCTACACCTTC.

The chain employs TRBV6-5 and TRBJ2-7, with D possibly being TRBD1 (6 bases). This CDR3 region has 12 residues. Looked up from germline, CDR1 is MNHEY and CDR2 is SVGAGI. Trimming cost V 10 bases and J 2 bases, with 12 bases left between them. CDR3 sequence: CATRDTAYEQYF. As DNA, the CDR3 is TGTGCCACCCGGGACACAGCCTACGAGCAGTACTTC.

The chain is built from TRBV25-1 and TRBJ2-1; D call uncertain. This CDR3 spans 10 amino acids. Germline V gene sequence: CDR1 MGHDK, CDR2 SYGVNS. The V and J ends lost 8 bases and 8 bases respectively, with 7 bases between them. The CDR3: CASRLDEQFF. CDR3 sequence (DNA): TGTGCCAGCCGTTTAGATGAGCAGTTCTTC.

The CDR3 sequence: CASSRQGALGEQYF. DNA for the CDR3: TGTGCCAGCAGCCGGCAGGGGGCGTTGGGGGAGCAGTACTTC. The genes are TRBV7-9 and TRBJ2-7; 8 nucleotides align to TRBD1. CDR3 length equals 14 residues. CDR1 is SEHNR, CDR2 FQNEAQ, per germline (reference sequence). The V segment lost 5 bases and the J segment 7 bases; nucleotides outside the gene matches: 10.

The V call is TRBV9, the J call TRBJ2-1, with TRBD1 matching over 7 bases. Per the germline V gene, CDR1 is SGDLS and CDR2 is YYNGEE. V gave up 3 bases and J gave up 13 bases; unmatched junction bases: 13. The CDR3 is made up of 14 amino acids. CDR3 bases: TGTGCCAGCAGCGAGATCAGGGGGATAAGTGAACAGTTCTTC. Translated, it gives CASSEIRGISEQFF.

The chain carries TRBV11-3 and TRBJ2-2; 9 bases are a match to TRBD2. In germline, CDR1 is SGHNT, CDR2 YENEEA. The trim removed 5 bases at V and 1 base at J, leaving 2 bases unmatched. The CDR3 is 15 amino acids. The CDR3 nucleotides read TGTGCCAGCAGCGCGACTAGCGGGAACACCGGGGAGCTGTTTTTT. As protein: CASSATSGNTGELFF.

The V gene is TRBV28, the J gene TRBJ1-1; D not certain. Germline V gene sequence: CDR1 MDHEN, CDR2 SYDVKM. The CDR3 spans 15 residues. Trimming pared 5 bases from V and 0 bases from J, leaving 13 bases between. The CDR3 region has the DNA TGTGCCAGCAGTACGTGGACGGGGATGAACACTGAAGCTTTCTTT. It codes for CASSTWTGMNTEAFF.

This chain uses TRBV7-9 with TRBJ2-5; 8 bases line up with TRBD1. This CDR3 has 15 residues. Germline loops: CDR1 SEHNR, CDR2 FQNEAQ (reference sequence). J was trimmed by 5 bases and V by 5 bases; bases with no gene match: 10. Here the CDR3 DNA reads TGTGCCAGCAGCAGGTCAGGGGGCCCACCGGAGACCCAGTACTTC. Translating it yields CASSRSGGPPETQYF.

This chain links TRBV6-5 with TRBJ1-2; D is unclear. V gave up 5 bases and J gave up 8 bases, with 9 bases separating them. CDR1 MNHEY and CDR2 SVGAGI come from the germline V gene. The CDR3 is 11 residues long. Here the CDR3 DNA reads TGTGCCAGCAGTAACCGGGTGGGCTACACCTTC. This encodes CASSNRVGYTF.

The J gene is TRBJ2-1, the V gene TRBV4-2; TRBD2 matches 9 bases. Germline V gene lookup returns CDR1 LGHNA and CDR2 YNFKEQ. The CDR3 loop spans 16 amino acids. With 1 base clipped from V and 5 bases from J, the junction kept 6 bases outside the gene matches. CDR3 sequence: CASSQVWREGDNEQFF. CDR3 nucleotide sequence: TGTGCCAGCAGCCAAGTCTGGCGGGAGGGGGACAATGAGCAGTTCTTC.

The chain combines TRBV6-5 with TRBJ1-1; D remains unclear. The V and J ends lost 6 bases and 1 base respectively, with 9 bases between them. CDR3 size: 13 residues. Germline-derived CDR1 and CDR2 are MNHEY and SVGAGI. The CDR3 bases are TGTGCCAGCAGCCCCGACACGAACACTGAAGCTTTCTTT. Its translation is CASSPDTNTEAFF.

V usage is TRBV14 and J usage is TRBJ1-1; D not certain. V shed 1 base and J shed 4 bases, with 7 bases lying between them. The CDR3 totals 13 residues. CDR1 SGHDN and CDR2 FVKESK come from the germline V gene. CDR3 residues: CASSQAPVTEAFF. The CDR3 DNA reads TGTGCCAGCAGCCAAGCTCCCGTCACTGAAGCTTTCTTT. Based on the CDR3 plus reference TRBV14 and TRBJ1-1, the full variable domain is EAGVTQFPSHSVIEKGQTVTLRCDPISGHDNLYWYRRVMGKEIKFLLHFVKESKQDESGMPNNRFLAERTGGTYSTLKVQPAELEDSGVYFCASSQAPVTEAFFGQGTRLTVV.

The chain uses TRBV11-3 and TRBJ2-3; possibly TRBD2 for D (6 bases). Trimming removed 6 bases from V and 2 bases from J, with 9 bases in between. This CDR3 is 13 amino acids long. Germline assignment: CDR1 SGHNT and CDR2 YENEEA. Here the CDR3 DNA reads TGTGCCAGCAGTCGGGACTTCACAGATACGCAGTATTTT. This translates into CASSRDFTDTQYF.

The chain is built from TRBV11-3 and TRBJ1-1; D uncertain. Trimming removed 0 bases from V and 0 bases from J, with 8 bases in between. The CDR3 runs 15 residues. From germline, CDR1 is SGHNT and CDR2 YENEEA. CDR3 DNA sequence: TGTGCCAGCAGCTTAGATCAGGTCATGAACACTGAAGCTTTCTTT. It translates to CASSLDQVMNTEAFF.

This chain's CDR3 is CASSLEGERVGQPQHF. As DNA, the CDR3 is TGTGCCAGCAGCTTGGAAGGGGAAAGGGTAGGTCAGCCCCAGCATTTT. The rearrangement uses TRBV5-6 and TRBJ1-5, with D maybe TRBD1 (5 bases). The length of the CDR3 is 16 residues. CDR1 SGHDT and CDR2 YYEEEE come from the germline V gene. V dropped 0 bases and J dropped 6 bases, with 16 bases sitting between them.

This chain connects TRBV7-9 to TRBJ2-1, with 12 bases matching TRBD2. The V gene's germline CDR1 is SEHNR and CDR2 FQNEAQ (reference sequence). V lost 5 bases, J lost 1 base, and 6 bases stayed unmatched. This CDR3 comprises 17 residues. The CDR3 nucleotides read TGTGCCAGCAGCCCCCTAGCGGGAGGGTTTTCCTACAATGAGCAGTTCTTC. Translation: CASSPLAGGFSYNEQFF.

This chain joins TRBV19 and TRBJ2-1; TRBD2 matches at 12 bases. Germline V lookup: CDR1 LNHDA, CDR2 SQIVND (reference sequence). The CDR3 contains 18 residues. V lost 3 bases, J lost 6 bases, and 12 bases stayed unmatched. The CDR3 protein is CASSIPFTSGGRANEQFF. DNA of the CDR3: TGTGCCAGTAGTATCCCCTTCACTAGCGGGGGGAGAGCCAATGAGCAGTTCTTC.